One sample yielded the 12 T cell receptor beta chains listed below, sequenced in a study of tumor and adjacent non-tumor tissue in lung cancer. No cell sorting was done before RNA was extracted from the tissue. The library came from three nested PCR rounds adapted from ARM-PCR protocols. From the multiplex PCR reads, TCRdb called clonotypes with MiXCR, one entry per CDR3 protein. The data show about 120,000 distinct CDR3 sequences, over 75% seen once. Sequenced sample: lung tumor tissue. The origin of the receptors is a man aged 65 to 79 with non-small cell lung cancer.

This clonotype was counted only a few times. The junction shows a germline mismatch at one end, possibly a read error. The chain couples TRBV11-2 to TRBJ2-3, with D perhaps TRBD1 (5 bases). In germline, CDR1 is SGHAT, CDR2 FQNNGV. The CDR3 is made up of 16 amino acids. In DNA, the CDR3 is TGTGTCAGCAGCTTAACTCAGGGCGGAAGCATAGATACGCAGTATTTT. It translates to CVSSLTQGGSIDTQYF.

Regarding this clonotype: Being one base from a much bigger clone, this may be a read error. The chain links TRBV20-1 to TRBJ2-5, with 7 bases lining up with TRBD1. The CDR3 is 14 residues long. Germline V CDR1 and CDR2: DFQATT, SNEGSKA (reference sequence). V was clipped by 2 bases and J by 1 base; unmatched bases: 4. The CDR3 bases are TGCAGTGCTAGAATGACAGGGTCCCAAGAGACCCAGTACTTC. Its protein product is CSARMTGSQETQYF.

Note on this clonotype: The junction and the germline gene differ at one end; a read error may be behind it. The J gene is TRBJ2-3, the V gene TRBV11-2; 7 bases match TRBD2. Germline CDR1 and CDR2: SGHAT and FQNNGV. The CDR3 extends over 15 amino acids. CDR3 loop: CAGSLVTSDTDTQYF. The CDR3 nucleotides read TGTGCCGGCAGCTTAGTTACTAGCGACACAGATACGCAGTATTTT.

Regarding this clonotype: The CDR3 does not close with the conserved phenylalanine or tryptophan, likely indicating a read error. The CDR3 is CASSPIGGAHTYEQYL. The CDR3 DNA follows: TGTGCCAGTAGCCCGATAGGGGGAGCCCACACCTACGAGCAGTACTTA. The chain carries TRBV7-8 and TRBJ2-7; weak D call: TRBD1 (6 bases). Germline V CDR1 and CDR2: SGHVS, FQNEAQ. Trimming cost V 9 bases and J 2 bases, with 23 bases left between them. The CDR3 has 16 residues.

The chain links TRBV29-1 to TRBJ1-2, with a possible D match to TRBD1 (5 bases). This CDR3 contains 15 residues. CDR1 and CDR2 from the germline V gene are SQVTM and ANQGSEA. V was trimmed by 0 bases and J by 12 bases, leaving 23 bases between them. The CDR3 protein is CSVEDPLQGLGGHTF. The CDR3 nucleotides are TGCAGCGTTGAAGACCCCCTGCAGGGCTTAGGCGGCCACACCTTC.

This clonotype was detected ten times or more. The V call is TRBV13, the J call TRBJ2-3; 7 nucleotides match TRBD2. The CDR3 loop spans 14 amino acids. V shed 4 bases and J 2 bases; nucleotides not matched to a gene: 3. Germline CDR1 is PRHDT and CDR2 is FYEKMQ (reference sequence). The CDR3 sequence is CASSSAGSTDTQYF. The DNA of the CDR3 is TGTGCCAGCAGCTCAGCGGGATCCACAGATACGCAGTATTTT.

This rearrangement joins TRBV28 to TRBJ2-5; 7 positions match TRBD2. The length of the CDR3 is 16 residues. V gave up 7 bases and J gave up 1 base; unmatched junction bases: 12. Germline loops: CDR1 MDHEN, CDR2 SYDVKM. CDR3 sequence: CASIFRCGSLQETQYF. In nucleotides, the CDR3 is TGTGCCAGCATTTTTCGGTGCGGGAGTCTCCAAGAGACCCAGTACTTC.

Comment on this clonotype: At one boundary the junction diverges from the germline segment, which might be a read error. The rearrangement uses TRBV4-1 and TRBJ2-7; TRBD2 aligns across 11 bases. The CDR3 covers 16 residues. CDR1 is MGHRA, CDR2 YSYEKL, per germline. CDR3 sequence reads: CTSRRTLAGDGDEQYF. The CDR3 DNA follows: TGCACCAGCCGCCGGACACTAGCGGGAGATGGGGACGAGCAGTACTTC.

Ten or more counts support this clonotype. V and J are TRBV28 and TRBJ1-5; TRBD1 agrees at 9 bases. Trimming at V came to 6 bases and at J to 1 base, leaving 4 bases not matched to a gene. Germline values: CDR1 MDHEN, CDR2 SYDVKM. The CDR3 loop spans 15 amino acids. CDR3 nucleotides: TGTGCCAGCAGGGCCGGGACAGGGAGCAATCAGCCCCAGCATTTT. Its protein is CASRAGTGSNQPQHF.

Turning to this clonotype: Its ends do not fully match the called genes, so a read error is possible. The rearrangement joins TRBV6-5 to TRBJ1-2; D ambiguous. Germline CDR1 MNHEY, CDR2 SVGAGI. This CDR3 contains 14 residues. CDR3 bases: TGTGTCAGCAGTTACTCGATGTTAAACTATGGCTACATCTTC. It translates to CVSSYSMLNYGYIF.

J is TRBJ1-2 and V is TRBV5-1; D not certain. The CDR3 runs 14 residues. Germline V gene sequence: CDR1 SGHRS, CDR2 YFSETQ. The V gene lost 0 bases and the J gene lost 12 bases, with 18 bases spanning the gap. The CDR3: CASSLAASQSNNTF. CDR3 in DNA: TGCGCCAGCAGCTTGGCGGCCAGTCAATCTAACAACACCTTC.

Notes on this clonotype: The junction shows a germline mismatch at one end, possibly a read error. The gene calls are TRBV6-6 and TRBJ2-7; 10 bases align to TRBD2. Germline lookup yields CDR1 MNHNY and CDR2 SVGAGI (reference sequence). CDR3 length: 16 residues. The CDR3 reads CASSYTTSGYSYEQYF. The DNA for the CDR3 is TGTGCCAGCAGTTACACGACTAGCGGGTACTCCTACGAGCAGTATTTC.